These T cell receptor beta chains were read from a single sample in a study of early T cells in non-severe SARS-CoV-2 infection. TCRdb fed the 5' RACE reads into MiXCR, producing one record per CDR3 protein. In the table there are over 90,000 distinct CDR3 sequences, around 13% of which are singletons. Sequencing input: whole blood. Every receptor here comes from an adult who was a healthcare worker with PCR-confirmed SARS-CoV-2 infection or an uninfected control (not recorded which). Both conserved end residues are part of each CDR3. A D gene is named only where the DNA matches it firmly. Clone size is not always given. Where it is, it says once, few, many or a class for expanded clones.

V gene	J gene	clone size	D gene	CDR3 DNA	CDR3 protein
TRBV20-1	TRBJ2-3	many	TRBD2	TGCAGTGCTAGAGGGGGCGGAGGAGCGGGAGTTAGTAGCACAGATACGCAGTATTTT	CSARGGGGAGVSSTDTQYF
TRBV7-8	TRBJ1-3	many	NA	TGTGCCAGCAGCTTAGCGGAAGGGACGGGTGGAAACACCATATATTTT	CASSLAEGTGGNTIYF
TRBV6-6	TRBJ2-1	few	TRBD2	TGTGCCTCCTGGGTAGCGGGAAGAGGAGGCAATGAGCAGTTCTTC	CASWVAGRGGNEQFF
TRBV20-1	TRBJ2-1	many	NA	TGCAGTGCTAGAGGGACTCTACAATGGCAGTTCTTC	CSARGTLQWQFF
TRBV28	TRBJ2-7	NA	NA	TGTGCCAGCAGTTTATATTCTCGGACAGAATACGAGCAGTACTTC	CASSLYSRTEYEQYF
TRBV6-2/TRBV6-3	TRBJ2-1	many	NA	TGTGCCAGCAGTTATTCTCAGGATCAGTTCTTC	CASSYSQDQFF
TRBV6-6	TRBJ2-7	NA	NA	TGTGCCAGCAGTTCCTCCAGGGGCCGTACCTACGAGCAGTACTTC	CASSSSRGRTYEQYF
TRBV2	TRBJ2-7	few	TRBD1	TGTGCCAGCATTCGGACAGGCCCAACCTACGAGCAGTACTTC	CASIRTGPTYEQYF
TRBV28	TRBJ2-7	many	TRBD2	TGTGCCAGCAGCCTGTTGCAGAGACTAGCGGCCTACGAGCAGTACTTC	CASSLLQRLAAYEQYF
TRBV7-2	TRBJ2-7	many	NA	TGTGCCAGCAGCGCCGGGACCCCACCGAACGAGCAGTACTTC	CASSAGTPPNEQYF
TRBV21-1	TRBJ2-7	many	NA	TGTGCCAGCAGCACAAGAGTCAAATACGAGCAGTACTTC	CASSTRVKYEQYF
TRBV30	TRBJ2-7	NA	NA	TGTGCCTGGAGTAGCGGGACAGGCGACGAGCAGTACTTC	CAWSSGTGDEQYF
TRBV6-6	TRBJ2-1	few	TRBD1	TGTGCCAGCAGTAAGACCGGGACAGGGTTGAATGAGCAGTTCTTC	CASSKTGTGLNEQFF
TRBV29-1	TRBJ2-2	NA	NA	TGCAGCGTTCGGTATACCGGGGAGCTGTTTTTT	CSVRYTGELFF
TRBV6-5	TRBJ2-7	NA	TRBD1	TGTGCCAGCAGATTATACGACAGGGTAGGGTACGAGCAGTACTTC	CASRLYDRVGYEQYF
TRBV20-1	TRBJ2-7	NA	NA	TGCAGTGCTAGAGACCCGAGGAATACCTACGAGCAGTACTTC	CSARDPRNTYEQYF
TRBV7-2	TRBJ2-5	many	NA	TGTGCCAGCAGCCCTAGCCGGTCAGAGACCCAGTACTTC	CASSPSRSETQYF
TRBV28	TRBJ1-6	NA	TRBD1	TGTGCCAGCAGTTCGGGACAGGGAAATTCACCCCTCCACTTT	CASSSGQGNSPLHF
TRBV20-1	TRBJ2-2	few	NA	TGCAGTGCCCCCGGGACCAGACCCGGGGAGCTGTTTTTT	CSAPGTRPGELFF
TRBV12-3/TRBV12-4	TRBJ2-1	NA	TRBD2	TGTGCCAGCAGTTTATACAGCGGGAGCCCCTACAATGAGCAGTTCTTC	CASSLYSGSPYNEQFF
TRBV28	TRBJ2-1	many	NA	TGTGCCACCGATCTCGGACAGCCGGATGAGCAGTTCTTC	CATDLGQPDEQFF
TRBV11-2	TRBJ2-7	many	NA	TGTGCCAGCAGCTCCCCCCGACAATCCTCCTACGAGCAGTACTTC	CASSSPRQSSYEQYF
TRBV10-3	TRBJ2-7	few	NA	TGTGCCATCAGGGCCGTAGGGGGCGAGCAGTACTTC	CAIRAVGGEQYF
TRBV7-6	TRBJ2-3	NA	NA	TGTGCCAGCAGTATGTCTGGGGGGAGTGGAGATACGCAGTATTTT	CASSMSGGSGDTQYF
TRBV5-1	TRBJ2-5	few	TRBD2	TGCGCCAGCAGCTTGGGACTAGCGACGGAGACCCAGTACTTC	CASSLGLATETQYF
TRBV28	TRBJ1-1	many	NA	TGTGCCAGCAGTCCGCGAAGGAGGAACACTGAAGCTTTCTTT	CASSPRRRNTEAFF
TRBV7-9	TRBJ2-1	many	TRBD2	TGTGCCAGCAGCTTAGTGGGACTAGCCCTAGGACACGAGCAGTTCTTC	CASSLVGLALGHEQFF
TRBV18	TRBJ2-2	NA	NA	TGTGCCAGCTCACAACATGACACCGGGGAGCTGTTTTTT	CASSQHDTGELFF
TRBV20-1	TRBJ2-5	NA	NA	TGCAGTGCTGAAACACAGGCCCAAGAGACCCAGTACTTC	CSAETQAQETQYF
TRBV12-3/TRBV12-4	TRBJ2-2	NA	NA	TGTGCCAGCAGTCCACAAACATACACCGGGGAGCTGTTTTTT	CASSPQTYTGELFF
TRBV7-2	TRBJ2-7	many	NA	TGTGCCAGCAGCCGTATGGGCTTCGACTACGAGCAGTACTTC	CASSRMGFDYEQYF
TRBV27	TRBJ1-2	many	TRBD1	TGTGCCAGCAGTTTATTAAGCAGGGGGCCCAACTATGGCTACACCTTC	CASSLLSRGPNYGYTF
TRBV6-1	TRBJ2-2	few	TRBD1	TGTGCCAGCATTTTCCCGACAGGGGGGGCCGGGGAGCTGTTTTTT	CASIFPTGGAGELFF
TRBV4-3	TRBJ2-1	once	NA	TGCGCCAGCAGCCAAGTGTGGGAGGACGGATACAATGAGCAGTTCTTC	CASSQVWEDGYNEQFF
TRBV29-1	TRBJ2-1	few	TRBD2	TGCAGCGTCCCAGGTAGCGGGGTGAATGAGCAGTTCTTC	CSVPGSGVNEQFF
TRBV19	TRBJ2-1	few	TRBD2	TGTGCCAGTAGTTCAGGGGCTAGCGGGAGATCTCGTGAGCAGTTCTTC	CASSSGASGRSREQFF
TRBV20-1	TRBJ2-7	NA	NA	TGCAGTGCTGGCAGTGAGGTGGGACAGGTTATCCGGGACTACCCCTACGAGCAGTACTTC	CSAGSEVGQVIRDYPYEQYF
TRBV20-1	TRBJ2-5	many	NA	TGCAGTGCTAGATCCGAGACCCAGTACTTC	CSARSETQYF
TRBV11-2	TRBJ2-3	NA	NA	TGTGCCAGCAGCTTAAATATTGGGTCAGATACGCAGTATTTT	CASSLNIGSDTQYF
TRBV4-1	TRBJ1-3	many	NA	TGCGCCAGCAGCCAAGAGGGGGGCTCTGGAAACACCATATATTTT	CASSQEGGSGNTIYF
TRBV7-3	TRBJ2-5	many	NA	TGTGCCAGCAGCCGGTACGGGAGCGTCCAAGAGACCCAGTACTTC	CASSRYGSVQETQYF
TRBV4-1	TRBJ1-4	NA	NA	TGCGCCAGCAGCAACCCATTCCGGGCAACTAATGAAAAACTGTTTTTT	CASSNPFRATNEKLFF
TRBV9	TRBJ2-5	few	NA	TGTGCCAGCAGCGTAGCTGGGCATTTAGAAGAGACCCAGTACTTC	CASSVAGHLEETQYF
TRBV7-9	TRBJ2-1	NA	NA	TGTGCCAGCAGCCCCCTCTCGAGCTCCTACAATGAGCAGTTCTTC	CASSPLSSSYNEQFF
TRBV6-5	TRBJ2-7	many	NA	TGTGCCAGCAGTCTCCGCGGGGTTAGCTCCTACGAGCAGTACTTC	CASSLRGVSSYEQYF
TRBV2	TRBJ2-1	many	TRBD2	TGTGCCAGCAGTCCCAGGACTAGCGGGGACAATGAGCAGTTCTTC	CASSPRTSGDNEQFF
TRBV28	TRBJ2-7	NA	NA	TGTGCCAGCAGTTTAGGGGATGGACGTATAGAGCAGTACTTC	CASSLGDGRIEQYF
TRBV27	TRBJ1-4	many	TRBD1	TGTGCCAGCAGCAACAGGGGGCTCAGTGAAAAACTGTTTTTT	CASSNRGLSEKLFF
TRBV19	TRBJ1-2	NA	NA	TGTGCCAGTAGTATCGGAGAGTATGGCTACACCTTC	CASSIGEYGYTF
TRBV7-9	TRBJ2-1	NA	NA	TGTGCCAGCAGCCCCCCCCACGGAGCTAACTCCTACAATGAGCAGTTCTTC	CASSPPHGANSYNEQFF
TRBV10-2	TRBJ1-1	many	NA	TGCGCCAGCAGTGAGTCTACGGGCGATGAAGCTTTCTTT	CASSESTGDEAFF
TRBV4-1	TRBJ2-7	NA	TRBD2	TGCGCCAGCAGCCAAGATCCAGCGGGAGGGCCGAACGAGCAGTACTTC	CASSQDPAGGPNEQYF
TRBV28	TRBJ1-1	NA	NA	TGTGCCAGCAGTTTACGCGGCACTGAAGCTTTCTTT	CASSLRGTEAFF
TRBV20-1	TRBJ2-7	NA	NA	TGCAGTCCAACGTCGCCGATCAGGGACCCCTACGAGCAGTACTTC	CSPTSPIRDPYEQYF
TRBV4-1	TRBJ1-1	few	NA	TGCGCCAGCAGCCGCTTTAGGAGTCTGAACACTGAAGCTTTCTTT	CASSRFRSLNTEAFF
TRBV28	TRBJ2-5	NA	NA	TGTGCCAGCACTGAGACAGATTTCCAAGAGACCCAGTACTTC	CASTETDFQETQYF
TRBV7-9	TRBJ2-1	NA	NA	TGTGCCAGCAGCAGTGGGGGTATTGGGGCAAAGGTTGTCAATGAGCAGTTCTTC	CASSSGGIGAKVVNEQFF
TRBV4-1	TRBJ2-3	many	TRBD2	TGCGCCAGCAGCTTTGGCCGGATAGCGGGAGATGTTGATACGCAGTATTTT	CASSFGRIAGDVDTQYF
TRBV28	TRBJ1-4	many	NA	TGTGCCACCACCACCGTCGGCAGTAATGAAAAACTGTTTTTT	CATTTVGSNEKLFF